These 20 T cell receptor beta chains share one sample of origin, sequenced in a study of T cell changes during pregnancy in multiple sclerosis. The method was immunoSEQ multiplex PCR; TCRdb's version includes in-frame clones alone and lacks a portion of them. The table lists some 31,000 clones, about nine tenths of them singletons. Sequences were derived from CD8+ T cells from peripheral blood mononuclear cells, sampled in the second trimester of pregnancy. These receptors all stem from a female donor with multiple sclerosis, enrolled in a pregnancy study.

The chain is built from TRBV27 and TRBJ1-5; TRBD1 matches at 7 bases. CDR1 and CDR2 (germline): MNHEY, SMNVEV (reference sequence). CDR3 size: 15 residues. With 5 bases clipped from V and 4 bases from J, the junction kept 8 bases outside the gene matches. The CDR3 spells CASSSWTGGNQPQHF. The CDR3 coding sequence is TGTGCCAGCAGTAGCTGGACAGGAGGAAATCAGCCCCAGCATTTT.

The chain joins TRBV10-2 to TRBJ1-5; TRBD1 aligns across 7 bases. In germline, CDR1 is WSHSY, CDR2 SAAADI. Trimming at V came to 2 bases and at J to 1 base, leaving 2 bases not matched to a gene. The CDR3 loop spans 15 amino acids. DNA of the CDR3: TGCGCCAGCAGTGAGGAGGGGGCCAGCAATCAGCCCCAGCATTTT. Translation: CASSEEGASNQPQHF.

The rearrangement joins TRBV21-1 to TRBJ1-1; TRBD1, as called in the table, went unchecked against the DNA. TRBV21-1 is recorded as a pseudogene. The CDR3 covers 13 residues. The CDR3 DNA follows: TGTGCCAGCAATACAGGGGGCGTCACTGAAGCTTTCTTT. This gives the protein CASNTGGVTEAFF.

The chain employs TRBV27 and TRBJ2-7, with D maybe TRBD1 (5 bases). This CDR3 is built from 15 residues. V lost 3 bases and J 2 bases, leaving 14 bases between the germline ends. The germline V gene has CDR1 MNHEY and CDR2 SMNVEV (reference sequence). CDR3 DNA sequence: TGTGCCAGCAGTTTCACGTCAGGGTTGCCCTACGAGCAGTACTTC. Its translation: CASSFTSGLPYEQYF.

By proportion, this clone is medium-sized. The chain couples TRBV4-2 to TRBJ2-2, with 9 bases identical to TRBD2. The ends lost 4 bases at V and 3 bases at J; junction bases unmatched: 9. The CDR3 loop spans 17 amino acids. CDR1 and CDR2 (germline): LGHNA, YNFKEQ. The CDR3 DNA reads as TGTGCCAGCAGCCCCCTGCGGGAGGGCCTGGACACCGGGGAGCTGTTTTTT. It specifies CASSPLREGLDTGELFF.

V and J are TRBV7-9 and TRBJ2-4, with D possibly TRBD1 on 6 matching bases. The CDR3 loop spans 13 amino acids. Trimming took off 3 bases at V and 4 bases at J, with 7 bases between the two ends. Germline V gene lookup returns CDR1 SEHNR and CDR2 FQNEAQ (reference sequence). The CDR3 reads CASSLDSKNIQYF. CDR3 in DNA: TGTGCCAGCAGCTTGGACAGTAAAAACATTCAGTACTTC.

The V gene is TRBV6-1, the J gene TRBJ2-5, with a tentative D call TRBD1 (7 bases). Germline V gene data show CDR1 as MNHNS and CDR2 as SASEGT. Trimming removed 5 bases at V and 5 bases at J, with 18 bases between. The CDR3 totals 15 residues. The CDR3 DNA reads as TGTGCCAGCAGTATGCGGGACAGTCAAGGGGAGACCCAGTACTTC. It codes for CASSMRDSQGETQYF.

J is TRBJ1-2 and V is TRBV7-9; D is possibly TRBD1 (5 bases). Germline V gene data show CDR1 as SEHNR and CDR2 as FQNEAQ (reference sequence). Trimming cost V 2 bases and J 5 bases, with 9 bases left between them. This CDR3 has 13 amino acids. CDR3 amino acids: CASSLHPGYGYTF. CDR3 coding DNA: TGTGCCAGCAGCTTACATCCAGGGTATGGCTACACCTTC.

The chain couples TRBV7-9 to TRBJ2-7; no clear D. Germline V gives CDR1 SEHNR, CDR2 FQNEAQ (reference sequence). The ends were cut back, 0 bases at V and 4 bases at J, with 4 bases in the middle. The CDR3 is 12 residues long. The CDR3 region is CASSLAQYEQYF. The CDR3, as DNA: TGTGCCAGCAGCTTAGCTCAGTACGAGCAGTACTTC.

CDR3 in DNA: TGTGCCAGCAGCCCACGGACAGGGCCAAGTGAAGCTTTCTTT. This sequence encodes CASSPRTGPSEAFF. J is TRBJ1-1 and V is TRBV7-9; 8 bases fit TRBD1. Germline CDR1 reads SEHNR; CDR2 reads FQNEAQ (reference sequence). The CDR3 length is 14 residues. Trimming at V came to 5 bases and at J to 7 bases, leaving 9 bases not matched to a gene.

This sequence joins TRBV4-3 and TRBJ1-5, with a possible D match to TRBD1 (5 bases). Trimming took 0 bases from V and 6 from J, leaving 12 bases between them. The CDR3 is 15 amino acids. Germline V lookup: CDR1 LGHNA, CDR2 YSLEER. The CDR3 DNA reads as TGCGCCAGCAGCCAAGATGGGGGGGTTTCTCAGCCCCAGCATTTT. It codes for CASSQDGGVSQPQHF.

This clone appeared once. The rearrangement uses TRBV5-1 and TRBJ1-2; 8 positions agree with TRBD1. Looked up from germline, CDR1 is SGHRS and CDR2 is YFSETQ. This CDR3 spans 14 amino acids. With V trimmed by 1 base and J by 4 bases, 3 bases remained unmatched. The CDR3 loop is CASSLHGTGYGYTF. The DNA of the CDR3 is TGCGCCAGCAGCTTGCATGGGACAGGCTATGGCTACACCTTC.

DNA for the CDR3: TGTGCCAGTAGTAGCGGACAGGGCGTTCGAAACACCATATATTTT. Translated: CASSSGQGVRNTIYF. V usage is TRBV19 and J usage is TRBJ1-3; 8 nucleotides agree with TRBD1. Germline trimming cut 4 bases from V and 5 bases from J; bases unmatched to any gene: 7. Germline values: CDR1 LNHDA, CDR2 SQIVND (reference sequence). This CDR3 comprises 15 residues.

This sequence joins TRBV2 and TRBJ2-2; weak D call: TRBD1 (5 bases). The CDR3 is 15 amino acids. Germline CDR1 is SNHLY and CDR2 is FYNNEI. V was trimmed by 5 bases and J by 0 bases, leaving 10 bases between them. The CDR3 DNA reads as TGTGCCAGCAGTTTTACAGGCGCGAACACCGGGGAGCTGTTTTTT. The encoded protein is CASSFTGANTGELFF.

The rearrangement joins TRBV7-9 to TRBJ2-7; no reliable D call. The V gene lost 4 bases and the J gene lost 2 bases, with 9 bases spanning the gap. Germline CDR1 SEHNR, CDR2 FQNEAQ (reference sequence). The CDR3 is 13 amino acids. CDR3 amino acids: CASSWQAAYEQYF. DNA of the CDR3: TGTGCCAGCAGCTGGCAGGCAGCCTACGAGCAGTACTTC.

The chain joins TRBV7-9 to TRBJ2-7; 12 bases align to TRBD2. The CDR3 has 15 amino acids. The V gene's germline CDR1 is SEHNR and CDR2 FQNEAQ (reference sequence). Unmatched junction bases numbered 3, after V lost 5 bases and J lost 1 base. The CDR3 loop reads CASSHGLAGSYEQYF. The CDR3 nucleotides are TGTGCCAGCAGCCATGGACTAGCGGGATCCTACGAGCAGTACTTC.

The chain employs TRBV7-9 and TRBJ2-7; the match to TRBD2 covers 9 bases. J lost 5 bases, V lost 4 bases, and 0 bases had no gene match. Germline V gene sequence: CDR1 SEHNR, CDR2 FQNEAQ (reference sequence). The length of the CDR3 is 12 residues. CDR3 nucleotides: TGTGCCAGCAGCTCTAGCGGGAACGAGCAGTACTTC. Residues: CASSSSGNEQYF.

A note on this clone: A read error may account for a junction end that differs from germline. V gene TRBV29-1 combines with J gene TRBJ1-2; D unclear. This CDR3 has 11 amino acids. The germline V gene has CDR1 SQVTM and CDR2 ANQGSEA. This CDR3 is CSAPSVGEVSF. CDR3 DNA: TGCAGCGCCCCGAGTGTCGGGGAGGTCTCCTTC.

The genes are TRBV28 and TRBJ2-3, with D possibly being TRBD1 (6 bases). V dropped 4 bases and J dropped 4 bases, with 15 bases sitting between them. Germline V gene data show CDR1 as MDHEN and CDR2 as SYDVKM. CDR3 size: 15 residues. CDR3: CASSSRGKLSDTQYF. The CDR3 nucleotides read TGTGCCAGCAGTTCAAGGGGGAAGTTATCAGATACGCAGTATTTT.

The chain employs TRBV2 and TRBJ2-5; D ambiguous. Germline assignment: CDR1 SNHLY and CDR2 FYNNEI. The CDR3 runs 13 residues. With 2 bases removed from V and 2 bases from J, the gap between germline ends came to 6 bases. In DNA form, the CDR3 reads TGTGCCAGCAGTGAACTCAGGCAAGAGACCCAGTACTTC. Protein sequence: CASSELRQETQYF.